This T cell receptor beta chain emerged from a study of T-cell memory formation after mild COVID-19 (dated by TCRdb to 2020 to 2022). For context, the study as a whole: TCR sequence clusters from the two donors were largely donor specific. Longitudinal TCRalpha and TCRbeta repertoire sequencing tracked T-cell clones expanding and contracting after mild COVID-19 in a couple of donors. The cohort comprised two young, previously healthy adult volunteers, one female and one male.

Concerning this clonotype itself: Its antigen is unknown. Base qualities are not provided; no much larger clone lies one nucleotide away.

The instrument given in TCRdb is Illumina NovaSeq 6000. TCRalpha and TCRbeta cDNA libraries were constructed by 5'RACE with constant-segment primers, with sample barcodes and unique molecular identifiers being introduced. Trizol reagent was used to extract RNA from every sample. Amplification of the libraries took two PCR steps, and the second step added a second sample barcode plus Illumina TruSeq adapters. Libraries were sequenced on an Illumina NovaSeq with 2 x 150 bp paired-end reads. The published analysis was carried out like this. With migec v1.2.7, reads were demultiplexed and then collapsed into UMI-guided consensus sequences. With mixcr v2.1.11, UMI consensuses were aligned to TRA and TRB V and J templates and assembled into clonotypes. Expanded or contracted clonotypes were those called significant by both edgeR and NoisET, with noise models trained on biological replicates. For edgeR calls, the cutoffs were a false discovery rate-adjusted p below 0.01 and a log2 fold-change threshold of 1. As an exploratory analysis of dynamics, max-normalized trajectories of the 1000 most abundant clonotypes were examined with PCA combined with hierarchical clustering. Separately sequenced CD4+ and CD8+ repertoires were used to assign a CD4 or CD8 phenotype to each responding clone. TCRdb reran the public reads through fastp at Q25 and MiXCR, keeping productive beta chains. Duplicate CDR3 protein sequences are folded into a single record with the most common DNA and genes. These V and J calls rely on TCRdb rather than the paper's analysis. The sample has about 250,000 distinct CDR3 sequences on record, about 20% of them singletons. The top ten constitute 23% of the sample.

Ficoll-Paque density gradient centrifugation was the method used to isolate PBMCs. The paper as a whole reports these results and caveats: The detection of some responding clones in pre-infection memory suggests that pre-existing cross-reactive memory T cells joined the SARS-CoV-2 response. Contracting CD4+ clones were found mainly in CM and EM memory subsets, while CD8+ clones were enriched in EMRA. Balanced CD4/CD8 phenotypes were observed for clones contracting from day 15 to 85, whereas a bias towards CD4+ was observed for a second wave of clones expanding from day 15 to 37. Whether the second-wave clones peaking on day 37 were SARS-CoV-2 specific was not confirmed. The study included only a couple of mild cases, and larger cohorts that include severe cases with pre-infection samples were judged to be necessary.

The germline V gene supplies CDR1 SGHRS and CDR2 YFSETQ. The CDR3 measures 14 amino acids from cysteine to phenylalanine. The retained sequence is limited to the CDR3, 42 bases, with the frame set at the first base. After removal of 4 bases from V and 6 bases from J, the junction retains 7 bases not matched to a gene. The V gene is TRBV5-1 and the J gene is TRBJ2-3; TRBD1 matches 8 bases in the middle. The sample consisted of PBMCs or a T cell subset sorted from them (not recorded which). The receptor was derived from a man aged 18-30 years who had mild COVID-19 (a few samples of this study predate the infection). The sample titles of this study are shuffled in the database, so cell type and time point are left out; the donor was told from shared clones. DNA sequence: TGCGCCAGCAGCATGGACAGGGCCAGGGATACGCAGTATTTT. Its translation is CASSMDRARDTQYF.